This T cell receptor beta chain was identified during a study of cytomegalovirus exposure and HLA in healthy donors. There are 19 residues in the CDR3. The V segment lost 4 bases and the J segment 2 bases; nucleotides outside the gene matches: 14. CDR1 and CDR2 (germline): LNHDA, SQIVND (reference sequence). Measured with immunoSEQ multiplex PCR; TCRdb has only the in-frame clones, and not every one. The repertoire holds 200,000 to 250,000 clones, with about 89% as singletons. This sequence joins TRBV19 and TRBJ1-2; 12 bases are shared with TRBD1. The sample consisted of PBMCs. The TCR originated in a woman aged 18-29 years in good health and CMV-seronegative. CDR3 coding DNA: TGTGCCAGTAGTAAAGGTGGAACCGGGACAGGGGGCGGAAACTATGGCTACACCTTC. Protein sequence: CASSKGGTGTGGGNYGYTF.